This T cell receptor beta chain was captured by sequencing in a study of blood T cells in healthy people across ages (dated by TCRdb to the mid-2010s). The study in broad terms: Template switching captured roughly one uniquely barcoded TCR beta cDNA molecule per two T cells in model experiments. Age-related changes in TCR beta repertoire diversity were measured in the study by deep sequencing normalized with unique cDNA molecular identifiers. The donors were split into four age groups: young (average around 16 years), middle-aged (roughly 42), aged (approximately 60) and long-lived (under 85). To avoid experimental bias, donors of different ages were randomly spread across the sequencing lanes. For two donors (one aged 18 to 29 and one aged 80 or older), the study analyzed two additional independent replicas of 1 million unique cDNA reads from the same blood draw.

V sheds 0 bases and J sheds 8 bases, leaving 20 bases between their ends. From a lookup of the germline V gene (reference sequence), CDR1 and CDR2 are DFQATT and SNEGSKA. From the cysteine through the phenylalanine, the CDR3 covers 16 amino acids. The sequence is cut down to CDR3 DNA, 48 bases in frame from base 1. Study-wide conclusions, independent of this receptor: The percentage of naive T cells measured by flow cytometry correlated strongly with observed TCR beta diversity. The long-lived group showed more naive CD4+ T cells, fewer expanded clones and increased TCR diversity than the aged group, suggesting age selection. Conclusive comparison of naive and antigen-experienced compartments was prevented by the profiling of bulk unsorted PBMCs. Because the CMV infection status of the donors was unknown, age-related changes in expanded clonotypes may potentially have been confounded. As age increased, observed TCR beta diversity per million T cells dropped in a roughly linear way, and a significant reduction was already evident by age 40. Estimates of total diversity based on one million sequenced T cells were regarded as lower bounds and as underestimates.

Library method: 5' RACE. Sequenced on an Illumina HiSeq 2500. A second PCR of about 6 to 12 cycles was run with a J-beta primer mix and a sample-barcoded 5' primer. Each TCR beta cDNA molecule received a unique molecular identifier from a template-switch 5' adaptor carrying 12 random nucleotides. Each sample yielded at least 3 million CDR3-containing paired-end reads. The Mint cDNA synthesis kit, primed by a TRBC-specific oligonucleotide, was used to synthesize first-strand cDNA from all RNA. All cDNA was treated with uracil-DNA glycosylase and then went through a first 18-cycle PCR with the universal primers M1SS and BC2_uni_R. In the paper's pipeline: For normalization, 1 million high-quality reads were randomly selected from each sample, with every read carrying a distinct molecular identifier. Reads sharing molecular identifiers were discarded rather than binned into consensus sequences. MiTCR, with a Q25 quality threshold and the strictest error-elimination algorithm, was used for CDR3 identification, clonotype clustering and error correction. A nonparametric unseen species model with Euler transformation was used to estimate a lower bound on total TCR beta diversity. TCRdb reprocessed the public reads (quality trimming at Q25 with fastp, clone calling with MiXCR) and kept in-frame beta chains. Every entry covers one CDR3 protein and lists the most common genes and DNA from its rows. The authors' filters were not applied to this entry. This sample gives hundreds of thousands of distinct CDR3 sequences in total; about 53% of them show up just once. The biggest ten clones account for 30% to 45% of the sample.

Remarks on this clonotype: Its antigen is still unknown. No quality values exist for individual bases; no much larger clone is one base distant.

Donors were 35 to 40 systemically healthy Caucasian individuals from Russia aged roughly 6 to 90 years. Each donor gave ten milliliters of peripheral blood, drawn into EDTA-treated Vacutainer tubes. Ficoll-Paque density-gradient centrifugation was used to isolate PBMCs, with at least 7 million obtained per sample. Trizol reagent was used to extract total RNA from PBMCs, with at least 6 micrograms per sample. The percentages of naive CD45RAhigh/CD27high T cells were determined by flow cytometry on a PBMC aliquot from every donor. The sample taken for sequencing was blood. This TCR was sampled from a man between 60 and 75 years old in good health. The chain joins TRBV20-1 to TRBJ2-1, with a tentative D call of TRBD1 or TRBD2, each matching 6 bases. The nucleotides read TGCAGTGCTAGAGATTCCCTCACCGGGGGCCCCGATGAGCAGTTCTTC. Translated, this is CSARDSLTGGPDEQFF.